Shown below are 26 T cell receptor beta chains from a single sample sequenced in a study of shared clonotypes between healthy human individuals. Sequencing used immunoSEQ multiplex PCR; TCRdb keeps in-frame clones, though not all of them. The table has millions of clones, more than 90% seen once. Sequenced input: naive CD4+ T cells sorted from blood. Subset in this sample: CD45RA+ positively selected. Source of these receptors: a man aged 18 to 30 in good health.

The chain joins TRBV27 to TRBJ2-6; no reliable D call. The V gene lost 5 bases and the J gene lost 1 base, with 12 bases spanning the gap. The CDR3 contains 16 residues. CDR1 is MNHEY and CDR2 is SMNVEV in the germline V gene (reference sequence). DNA for the CDR3: TGTGCCAGCAGTACCCTACGGCAGTCTGGGGCCAACGTCCTGACTTTC. Amino acids: CASSTLRQSGANVLTF.

The count of this clone is one. The genes are TRBV6-4 and TRBJ2-3; possible D gene TRBD1, 6 bases. The ends were cut back, 4 bases at V and 2 bases at J, with 7 bases in the middle. The CDR3 runs 13 residues. Germline values: CDR1 MRHNA, CDR2 SNTAGT. CDR3 DNA sequence: TGTGCCAGCAGTGGGGGGCTCACAGATACGCAGTATTTT. It is translated as CASSGGLTDTQYF.

The chain uses TRBV10-2 and TRBJ2-7; 7 nucleotides line up with TRBD2. CDR1 is WSHSY, CDR2 SAAADI, per germline. This CDR3 comprises 14 residues. Germline trimming cut 5 bases from V and 0 bases from J; bases unmatched to any gene: 4. CDR3 sequence (DNA): TGCGCCAGCAGTCCTAGCGGCTTCTCCTACGAGCAGTACTTC. Protein: CASSPSGFSYEQYF.

The chain carries TRBV10-3 and TRBJ2-1; 15 bases map to TRBD2. J gave up 12 bases and V 7 bases, and 13 bases lay outside the gene matches. Germline loops: CDR1 ENHRY, CDR2 SYGVKD. The CDR3 contains 16 residues. The CDR3 sequence is CAITPGLAGGPLVQFF. In DNA form, the CDR3 reads TGTGCCATCACCCCGGGACTAGCGGGAGGTCCCTTAGTGCAGTTCTTC.

V is TRBV27 and J is TRBJ1-1; unclear D gene. Trimming removed 3 bases at V and 4 bases at J, with 12 bases between. This CDR3 has 14 amino acids. The germline V gene has CDR1 MNHEY and CDR2 SMNVEV (reference sequence). CDR3 nucleotide sequence: TGTGCCAGCAGTTTCCGGCAGAGAGGCACTGAAGCTTTCTTT. Protein: CASSFRQRGTEAFF.

The chain joins TRBV14 to TRBJ2-7; D is perhaps TRBD1 (6 bases). This CDR3 is built from 16 residues. The germline V gene encodes CDR1 SGHDN and CDR2 FVKESK. Trimming cost V 1 base and J 5 bases, with 18 bases left between them. The CDR3 sequence is CASSQVRITGYHEQYF. CDR3 nucleotide sequence: TGTGCCAGCAGCCAAGTTAGGATTACAGGGTATCACGAGCAGTACTTC.

J is TRBJ2-7 and V is TRBV5-1; TRBD2 agrees at 8 bases. Per the germline V gene, CDR1 is SGHRS and CDR2 is YFSETQ. V gave up 5 bases and J gave up 4 bases; unmatched junction bases: 11. The CDR3 is 15 amino acids. The CDR3, as DNA: TGCGCCAGCAGGACACTAGCGGCGGCTCCTTACGAGCAGTACTTC. It codes for CASRTLAAAPYEQYF. Full variable domain (remainder filled in from reference TRBV5-1 and TRBJ2-7): KAGVTQTPRYLIKTRGQQVTLSCSPISGHRSVSWYQQTPGQGLQFLFEYFSETQRNKGNFPGRFSGRQFSNSRSEMNVSTLELGDSALYLCASRTLAAAPYEQYFGPGTRLTVT.

This clone occurred once. The chain employs TRBV5-4 and TRBJ2-3; D remains unclear. The V and J ends lost 0 bases and 5 bases respectively, with 7 bases between them. The germline gives CDR1 SGHNT, CDR2 YYREEE (reference sequence). This CDR3 contains 13 residues. For the CDR3, the DNA is TGTGCCAGCAGCTTGGGTTTGGGAGATACGCAGTATTTT. It is translated as CASSLGLGDTQYF. Full variable domain (rest looked up from reference TRBV5-4 and TRBJ2-3): ETGVTQSPTHLIKTRGQQVTLRCSSQSGHNTVSWYQQALGQGPQFIFQYYREEENGRGNFPPRFSGLQFPNYSSELNVNALELDDSALYLCASSLGLGDTQYFGPGTRLTVL.

V is TRBV7-9 and J is TRBJ2-2; D remains ambiguous. There are 16 residues in the CDR3. Trimming shortened V by 4 bases and J by 2 bases, and 14 bases separated the two germline ends. Germline loops: CDR1 SEHNR, CDR2 FQNEAQ (reference sequence). As DNA, the CDR3 is TGTGCCAGCAGCTGGTACGAGACGGAAAACACCGGGGAGCTGTTTTTT. Amino acids: CASSWYETENTGELFF.

This chain links TRBV5-1 with TRBJ1-4; no definite D call. The germline gives CDR1 SGHRS, CDR2 YFSETQ. Between the trimmed V and J ends, which lost 0 bases and 11 bases, there was a span of 8 bases. This CDR3 spans 12 amino acids. This CDR3 reads CASSLDAGKLFF. The DNA for the CDR3 is TGCGCCAGCAGCTTGGATGCCGGGAAACTGTTTTTT.

CDR3 coding DNA: TGTGCCAGTAGTGTCTTGAGCTCCTACGAGCAGTACTTC. Residues: CASSVLSSYEQYF. V and J are TRBV19 and TRBJ2-7; no reliable D call. The CDR3 totals 13 residues. V was cut by 5 bases and J by 0 bases, with 8 bases left in between. CDR1 and CDR2 (germline): LNHDA, SQIVND (reference sequence).

V is TRBV6-5 and J is TRBJ2-1; D might be TRBD2 (6 bases). The CDR3 contains 11 residues. The V and J ends lost 6 bases and 9 bases respectively, with 9 bases between them. Germline values: CDR1 MNHEY, CDR2 SVGAGI. As DNA, the CDR3 is TGTGCCAGCAGGCGGGGCAGTGAGCAGTTCTTC. Encoded protein: CASRRGSEQFF.

CDR3 nucleotide sequence: TGTGCCAGCCATAGGACTGGTGGGGCGCGTCAGCCCCAGCATTTT. Translation gives CASHRTGGARQPQHF. This chain joins TRBV19 and TRBJ1-5; possible D gene TRBD1, 5 bases. Germline V gives CDR1 LNHDA, CDR2 SQIVND (reference sequence). Trimming pared 9 bases from V and 6 bases from J, leaving 21 bases between. This CDR3 region has 15 residues.

The gene calls are TRBV7-9 and TRBJ2-5; D is uncertain. Germline-derived CDR1 and CDR2 are SEHNR and FQNEAQ (reference sequence). The V gene lost 3 bases and the J gene lost 4 bases, with 9 bases spanning the gap. This CDR3 comprises 13 residues. CDR3 sequence: CASSLRERETQYF. In DNA, the CDR3 is TGTGCCAGCAGCTTGAGAGAGCGAGAGACCCAGTACTTC.

This clone has only a few counts. The rearrangement uses TRBV16 and TRBJ1-5; D not resolved. Germline V gives CDR1 KGHSY, CDR2 FQNENV. V was pared by 0 bases and J by 1 base, with 10 bases between. CDR3 length equals 16 residues. Here the CDR3 DNA reads TGTGCCAGCAGCCAATCGGGTGGGGTAAGCAATCAGCCCCAGCATTTT. This translates into CASSQSGGVSNQPQHF.

In the case of this clone: Other DNA sequences of this sample code for an identical CDR3. V usage is TRBV5-4 and J usage is TRBJ2-7; TRBD1 matches at 11 bases. With V trimmed by 0 bases and J by 2 bases, 1 base remained unmatched. Germline CDR1 and CDR2: SGHNT and YYREEE (reference sequence). This CDR3 spans 15 amino acids. This chain's CDR3 is CASSLGGQGAYEQYF. The CDR3 region has the DNA TGTGCCAGCAGCTTGGGGGGACAGGGGGCCTACGAGCAGTACTTC.

The V call is TRBV9, the J call TRBJ2-7; 8 nucleotides align to TRBD1. Germline V lookup: CDR1 SGDLS, CDR2 YYNGEE. The trim removed 6 bases at V and 4 bases at J, leaving 9 bases unmatched. The CDR3 is made up of 14 amino acids. The CDR3 nucleotides are TGTGCCAGCACGCCCGGGACAGGAGGTTACGAGCAGTACTTC. Translated: CASTPGTGGYEQYF.

This chain uses TRBV27 with TRBJ2-2; D might be TRBD1 (6 bases). The V and J ends lost 4 bases and 6 bases respectively, with 6 bases between them. CDR3 length equals 12 residues. CDR1 MNHEY and CDR2 SMNVEV come from the germline V gene (reference sequence). CDR3 in amino acids: CASSWGPGELFF. CDR3 DNA: TGTGCCAGCAGTTGGGGGCCCGGGGAGCTGTTTTTT.

CDR3: CASSLGKGWDTEAFF. The CDR3 DNA follows: TGTGCCAGCAGTTTGGGGAAGGGCTGGGACACTGAAGCTTTCTTT. The chain couples TRBV28 to TRBJ1-1; D gene ambiguous. Trimming left V 3 bases short and J 3 bases short, with 14 bases between. This CDR3 contains 15 residues. The V gene's germline CDR1 is MDHEN and CDR2 SYDVKM.

Written as DNA, the CDR3 is TGTGCCAGCAGCTTGGGACAGGGTGTGGAAAAACTGTTTTTT. Translated: CASSLGQGVEKLFF. The chain combines TRBV5-6 with TRBJ1-4; 7 nucleotides line up with TRBD1. Germline CDR1 and CDR2: SGHDT and YYEEEE. V gave up 0 bases and J gave up 8 bases; unmatched junction bases: 4. The CDR3 extends over 14 amino acids.

As for this clone: Additional DNA sequences in this sample encode the identical CDR3. The chain joins TRBV6-5 to TRBJ1-1; D possibly corresponds to TRBD1 (6 bases). Germline V gene sequence: CDR1 MNHEY, CDR2 SVGAGI. V was cut by 5 bases and J by 8 bases, with 9 bases left in between. The CDR3 length is 11 residues. The CDR3 sequence: CASSGGTEAFF. CDR3 DNA: TGTGCCAGCAGTGGTGGGACAGAAGCTTTCTTT.

This chain connects TRBV6-1 to TRBJ2-5, with D perhaps TRBD1 (5 bases). The V gene lost 4 bases and the J gene lost 4 bases, with 16 bases spanning the gap. The CDR3 is made up of 15 amino acids. Germline CDR1 and CDR2: MNHNS and SASEGT. In DNA, the CDR3 is TGTGCCAGCAGTGGAGAAAATCAGGGTCGAGAGACCCAGTACTTC. Encoded protein: CASSGENQGRETQYF.

The J gene is TRBJ2-1, the V gene TRBV30; D is ambiguous. V was cut by 1 base and J by 10 bases, with 11 bases left in between. From germline, CDR1 is GTSNPN and CDR2 SVGIG (reference sequence). The CDR3 length is 12 residues. The CDR3 loop reads CAWSANPQEQFF. In DNA form, the CDR3 reads TGTGCCTGGAGTGCCAATCCCCAGGAGCAGTTCTTC.

The chain recombines TRBV7-3 with TRBJ2-4; D gene unclear. The CDR3 contains 16 residues. V was shortened by 5 bases and J by 1 base, with 15 bases between the two germline ends. Looked up from germline, CDR1 is SGHTA and CDR2 is FQGTGA. DNA for the CDR3: TGTGCCAGCAGCGACCGGGTCCCTCGGGCCAAAAACATTCAGTACTTC. Its protein is CASSDRVPRAKNIQYF.

The chain is built from TRBV7-9 and TRBJ2-7; D may match TRBD1 or TRBD2 (5 bases each). The CDR3 length is 12 residues. The ends were cut back, 6 bases at V and 9 bases at J, with 15 bases in the middle. Per germline, CDR1 SEHNR and CDR2 FQNEAQ (reference sequence). The CDR3 DNA sequence: TGTGCCAGCAGTCGAGGGGACCGGGGGCAGTACTTC. It yields the protein CASSRGDRGQYF.

V is TRBV2 and J is TRBJ2-7; tentatively, D is TRBD2 (5 bases). CDR3 size: 14 residues. Trimming stripped 4 bases from V and 3 bases from J, with 13 bases between. Per germline, CDR1 SNHLY and CDR2 FYNNEI. CDR3 amino acids: CASSAASSLYEQYF. Written as DNA, the CDR3 is TGTGCCAGCAGTGCGGCTAGCTCCCTCTACGAGCAGTACTTC.